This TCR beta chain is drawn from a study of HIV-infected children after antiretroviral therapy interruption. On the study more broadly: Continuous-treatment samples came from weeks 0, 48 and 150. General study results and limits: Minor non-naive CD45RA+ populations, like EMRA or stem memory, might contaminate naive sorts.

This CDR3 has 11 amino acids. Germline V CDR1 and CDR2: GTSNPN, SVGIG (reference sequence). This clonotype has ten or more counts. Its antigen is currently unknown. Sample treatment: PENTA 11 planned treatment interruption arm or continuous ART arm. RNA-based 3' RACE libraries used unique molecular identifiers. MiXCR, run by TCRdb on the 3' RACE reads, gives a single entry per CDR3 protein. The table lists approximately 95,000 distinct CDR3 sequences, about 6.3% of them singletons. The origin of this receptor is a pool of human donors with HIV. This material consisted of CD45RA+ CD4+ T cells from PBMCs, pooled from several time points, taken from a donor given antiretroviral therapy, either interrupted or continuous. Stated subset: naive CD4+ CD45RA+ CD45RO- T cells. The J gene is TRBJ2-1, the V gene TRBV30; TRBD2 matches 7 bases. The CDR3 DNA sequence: TGTGGGTGGGGGGGTCATGCTGAGCAGTTCTTC. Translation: CGWGGHAEQFF.